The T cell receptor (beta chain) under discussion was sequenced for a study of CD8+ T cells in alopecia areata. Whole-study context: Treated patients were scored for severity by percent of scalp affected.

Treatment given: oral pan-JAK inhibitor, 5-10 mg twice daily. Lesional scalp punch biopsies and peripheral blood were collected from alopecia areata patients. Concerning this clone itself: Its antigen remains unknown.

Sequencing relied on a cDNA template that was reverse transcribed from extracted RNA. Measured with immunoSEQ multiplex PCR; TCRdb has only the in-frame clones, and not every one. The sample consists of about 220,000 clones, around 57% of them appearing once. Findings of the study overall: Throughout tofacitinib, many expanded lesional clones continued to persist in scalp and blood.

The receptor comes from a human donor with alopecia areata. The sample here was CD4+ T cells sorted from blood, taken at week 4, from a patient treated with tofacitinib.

CDR3 nucleotide sequence: TGTGCCACCCTTGAGCGGGGCTTCACAGATACGCAGTATTTT. Its translation: CATLERGFTDTQYF. The chain recombines TRBV2 with TRBJ2-3, with 7 bases identical to TRBD2. The germline CDR1 and CDR2 sequences are SNHLY and FYNNEI. V lost 10 bases to trimming and J lost 2 bases; unmatched junction nucleotides: 9. The CDR3 totals 14 residues.